This T cell receptor beta chain was observed in a study of cytomegalovirus exposure and HLA in healthy donors (dated by TCRdb to the late 2010s). Describing the broader study: An earlier analysis of some 500 of the donors reported more than 250 Gb of sequence data and around 120 million unique TCR beta sequences from around 200 million T cells. Around 300 gigabases of sequencing data and approximately 85 million unique TCR sequences were included in an early release covering 550 to 800 HLA-typed donors. The genetic ancestry cluster associated with self-reported Caucasian donors included roughly 84% of the roughly 380 genotyped donors. The study aimed to test whether cataloging public T cell receptors could reveal signatures of past pathogen exposure. The T cell repertoires of some 700 subjects were profiled by immunosequencing and related to cytomegalovirus serostatus. In addition to the first cohort of about 650 subjects, a separate validation cohort of 120 different subjects was used. To predict cytomegalovirus infection status, the study brought together high-throughput TCR immunosequencing, statistical association of individual TCRs with disease status, and machine learning. A later analysis re-examined previously published TCR beta repertoires from more than 600 donors and added high-resolution HLA genotyping to investigate patterns of TCR occurrence. In the later analysis, no new phenotypic data were used to find candidate immune exposures; instead, reliance was placed on TCR beta sequences and their occurrence across donors. In an earlier analysis of over 550 of the donors, high-throughput TCR beta sequencing was used to judge whether each TCR beta V gene segment behaved as functional or pseudogenic. Alongside the repertoire data, information on donor age, sex, ethnicity and CMV serostatus was compiled. A later genetic analysis used genome-wide SNP genotypes for about three fifths of the 666 donors, treating that subset as a discovery cohort. All discovery cohort repertoires had been generated using a single sequencing platform. Both class I and class II loci were covered by HLA typing, at four-digit resolution. The number of donors typed differed by locus, with roughly 629-640 for A, B, C, DRB1 and DQB1, approximately 500 for DQA1, 600 to 610 for DPA1, and approximately 470 for DPB1. Several DR-DQ haplotypes were treated as single units for association and clustering because of strong linkage in the cohort. Across approximately 420 genotyped donors of the cohort, an average of about 200,000 unique TCR beta nucleotide sequences per donor were sequenced, and 15% to 20% of those sequences were non-productive. The full study reports these points: Most TCR sequences were seen in very few donors, while some public TCRs were found in many individuals. Because HLA typing was missing for some donors at each locus, association tests included only the typed subset. Broadly in line with IMGT annotations, most TCR beta V segments showed up in productive rearrangements about 87% or about 30% of the time in an earlier analysis of a few hundred of the donors. A group of highly shared sequence variants was considered likely to be a technical artifact of the sequencing pipeline. In a later analysis, some 17,000 TCR beta sequences were associated with specific HLA alleles at a false discovery rate of 0.05. Presence/absence analyses assumed roughly uniform sequencing depth across donors, an assumption that may not hold. In a later genetic analysis, a missense DCLRE1C variant was associated with V-gene and J-gene trimming of TCR beta chains, and the association was replicated in an independent cohort. The classifier was reported to diagnose cytomegalovirus status with high specificity and sensitivity in both the original and validation cohorts. The authors suggested that the approach could potentially be extended to other disease states and immunological phenotypes. Compared with equally common non-associated chains, HLA-associated TCR beta chains in a later analysis were more clonally expanded and had lower generation probabilities. When HLA alleles, especially DR and DQ, strongly co-occurred, TCR associations were difficult to assign to individual alleles. The study listed 150 to 200 TCR beta chains as associated with cytomegalovirus. The only immune exposure information available for the cohort was CMV serostatus. Correlated functional status among segregating V segments might reflect linkage disequilibrium, but an unknown experimental factor could not be ruled out. In vitro tests confirmed that three of the cytomegalovirus-associated TCR beta chains recognize cytomegalovirus antigens. Compared with the roughly 670-donor mean, donors in an Asian-associated ancestry cluster had fewer N-insertions in productive TCRs, according to a later genetic analysis. In a later analysis, most CMV-associated TCR beta chains were found to appear HLA-restricted, with HLA associations seemingly driven largely by CMV exposure. Because the 87-base-pair reads could not distinguish some IMGT-functional V segments, including TRBV6-2 and TRBV6-3, those segments were excluded. The cohort was sequenced for TCR beta chains only, and without alpha or paired-chain data the features that could be detected were limited. Because counts were too low, more than 15 rarely observed V segments, including chromosome 9 orphons, were left out of the earlier analysis of over 550 of the donors. In a later analysis, several top co-occurrence clusters were reported to appear linked to parvovirus B19, influenza, CMV and Epstein-Barr virus. A later analysis found that TCR association rates varied across HLA loci, with DRB1 alleles showing the most associated TCRs and HLA-C alleles the fewest. A further reported finding was that TCR beta sequences accurately predicted the HLA-A and HLA-B alleles for most subjects in the first cohort.

Its CDR3 holds 15 amino acids, cysteine through phenylalanine. This entry keeps only the CDR3 DNA: 45 bases, framed from base 1. V and J lose 0 bases and 7 bases, and a span of 16 bases separates them. The germline V gene provides CDR1 SGHRS and CDR2 YFSETQ. As concerns this clone: Its recognized antigen is unknown. It has no much larger one-base neighbor in the sample; base qualities were not kept.

In total, 666 healthy bone marrow donors made up the cohort. At the time of sampling, all cohort members were nominally healthy, though unrecorded immune exposures were likely present. The donor was CMV seropositive and was included in the group of 250 to 300 seropositive cohort members. Each donor provided a peripheral blood sample, and peripheral blood mononuclear cells were used for TCR beta sequencing. The Qiagen DNeasy Blood Extraction Kit was used to extract genomic DNA from the blood cell samples. Libraries came from the immunoSEQ multiplex PCR assay. The multiplex PCR relied on a mix of 60 forward primers for TCR Vbeta segments and 13 reverse primers for TCR Jbeta segments. The CDR3 region of rearranged TCR beta genes was amplified from genomic DNA with a multiplex PCR assay. Amplified TCR beta libraries were sequenced as 87-base-pair reads on the Illumina HiSeq System. The study's own analysis went as follows. A later analysis tallied roughly 78 million unique TCR beta chains across the 666 repertoires, and some 12 million of those chains were shared by two or more donors. To remove PCR and sequencing errors, raw reads were error-corrected and collapsed into unique sequences using a nearest-neighbor algorithm that merged closely related sequences. V, D and J gene segments were assigned by aligning CDR3 sequences to IMGT reference sequences. Each retained sequence needed at least a six-nucleotide match to both a V gene segment and a J gene segment. A rearrangement counted as productive if the CDR3 had no stop codons and remained in frame with V and J, and every other rearrangement counted as non-productive. Following IMGT convention, CDR3 was defined as the stretch from the second conserved V-encoded cysteine to the conserved J-encoded phenylalanine. The earlier analysis of approximately 590 of the donors excluded any sequence lacking an unambiguous match to a single V gene segment. In an earlier analysis of approximately 500 of the donors, a V segment was called functional when productive rearrangements were above 56.7%, and segregating when the standard deviation between donors exceeded 5%. A statistical classification framework was built to diagnose cytomegalovirus status from the catalog of TCR beta chain sequences. In a later analysis, V and J genes were assigned by comparing TCR nucleotide sequences against IMGT/GENE-DB human TR gene sequences. Using the TCRdist pipeline, a later analysis assigned CDR3 sequences along with most-parsimonious VDJ recombination scenarios. In a later analysis, each TCR beta chain was defined by its CDR3 amino acid sequence together with its V-gene family, and reads lacking a unique V-gene family were excluded. A later analysis removed nearly 600 highly shared, low-generation-probability nucleotide sequences to deal with suspected cross-contamination and a sequencing artifact. In a later analysis, a clonal expansion index was calculated for each public chain from normalized within-repertoire ranks of inferred template counts. In a later analysis, generation probabilities were computed using a VDJ recombination model fitted to out-of-frame rearrangements, and the results were checked against IGoR. Hypergeometric tests were used in a later analysis to score TCR-TCR, TCR-HLA and TCR-CMV co-occurrence, with a repertoire-size bias correction applied to the TCR pairs. In a later analysis, false discovery rates were estimated by permuting HLA or CMV assignments 20 times. A later analysis grouped co-occurring TCRs with DBSCAN, adding TCRdist sequence similarity when clustering within HLA-allele-positive subsets. For co-occurrence clustering, repertoires with fewer than 30,000 or more than 120,000 public chains were excluded, along with about five repertoires with anomalous nucleotide sharing. Not all clones reach the TCRdb copy of this immuneACCESS table, which keeps in-frame sequences only. Checked studies attribute under half of the gap to unresolved V genes and leave the rest unexplained. V and J calls and clone size come straight from that table; D and trimming were deduced from the DNA. In this sample the table shows about 120,000 clones, about 75% of which occur a single time. The ten most abundant clones make up 10% to 15% of the sample.

Sequencing was carried out using PBMCs. The sequence was obtained from a middle-aged woman in good health and CMV-seropositive. The V gene is TRBV5-1 and the J gene is TRBJ1-2; the D gene assignment is ambiguous. The CDR3 reads CASSLVGRGEAGYTF. The base sequence is TGCGCCAGCAGCTTGGTGGGCCGTGGTGAAGCTGGCTACACCTTC.